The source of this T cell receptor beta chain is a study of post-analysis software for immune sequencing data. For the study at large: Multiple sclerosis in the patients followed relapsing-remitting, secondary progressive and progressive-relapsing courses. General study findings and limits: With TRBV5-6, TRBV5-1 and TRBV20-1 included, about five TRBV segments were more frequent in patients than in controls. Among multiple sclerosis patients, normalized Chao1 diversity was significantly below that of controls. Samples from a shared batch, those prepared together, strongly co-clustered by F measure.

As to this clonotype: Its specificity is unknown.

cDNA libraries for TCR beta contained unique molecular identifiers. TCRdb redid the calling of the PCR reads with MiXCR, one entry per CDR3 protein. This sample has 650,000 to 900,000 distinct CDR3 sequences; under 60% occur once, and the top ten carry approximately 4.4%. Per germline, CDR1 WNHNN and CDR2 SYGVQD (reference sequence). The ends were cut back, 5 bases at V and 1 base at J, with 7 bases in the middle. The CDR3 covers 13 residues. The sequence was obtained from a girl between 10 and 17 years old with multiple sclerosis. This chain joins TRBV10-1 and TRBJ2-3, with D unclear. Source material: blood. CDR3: CASSRRGTDTQYF. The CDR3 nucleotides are TGCGCCAGCAGTCGCCGGGGCACAGATACGCAGTATTTT.